Shown below are 2 T cell receptor beta chains from a single sample sequenced in a study of blood T cell repertoires in COVID-19. Data came from immunoSEQ multiplex PCR; TCRdb stores just in-frame clones and leaves some out. This table has 68,000 or so clones, roughly 80% appearing once. Sequenced sample: peripheral blood. These TCRs come from a human donor in a cohort sampled during active COVID-19.

The V gene is TRBV19, the J gene TRBJ1-3; TRBD1 matches at 7 bases. The V gene end was trimmed by 7 bases and the J gene end by 1 base; junction bases not matched to a gene: 10. CDR3 size: 16 residues. Germline V gives CDR1 LNHDA, CDR2 SQIVND (reference sequence). Here the CDR3 reads CASTVLSTGSGNTIYF. The CDR3 bases are TGTGCCAGTACCGTACTATCGACAGGGTCTGGAAACACCATATATTTT.

The chain carries TRBV18 and TRBJ1-5, with D possibly TRBD1 on 6 matching bases. This CDR3 region has 15 residues. Germline V gene data show CDR1 as KGHSH and CDR2 as LQKENI. Trimming removed 3 bases at V and 3 bases at J, with 12 bases between. CDR3 loop: CASSPNQGTNQPQHF. The DNA for the CDR3 is TGTGCCAGCTCACCGAATCAGGGGACCAATCAGCCCCAGCATTTT.